Reported below is one TCR beta chain. Its matching antigen is unknown. Only in-frame clones appear in the TCRdb table, and some are missing; sequencing was by immunoSEQ multiplex PCR. The sample carries over 30,000 clones, approximately 86% recorded once. These data are taken from a study of T cells in localized non-small cell lung cancer. Study findings and constraints: Adjacent lung exhibited a median of 57 among the 100 most abundant tumor clones.

The specimen comprised peripheral blood mononuclear cells, sampled before any cancer treatment. The source is a man aged 35 to 69 with stage III lung adenocarcinoma.

CDR3: CASSDDRPKGGSEQYF. CDR3 sequence (DNA): TGTGCCAGCAGTGACGACCGCCCCAAGGGTGGGAGCGAGCAGTACTTC. This rearrangement joins TRBV6-4 to TRBJ2-7, with D tentatively TRBD2 (5 bases). CDR1 and CDR2 (germline): MRHNA, SNTAGT. Trimming removed 2 bases at V and 6 bases at J, with 20 bases between. This CDR3 spans 16 amino acids.